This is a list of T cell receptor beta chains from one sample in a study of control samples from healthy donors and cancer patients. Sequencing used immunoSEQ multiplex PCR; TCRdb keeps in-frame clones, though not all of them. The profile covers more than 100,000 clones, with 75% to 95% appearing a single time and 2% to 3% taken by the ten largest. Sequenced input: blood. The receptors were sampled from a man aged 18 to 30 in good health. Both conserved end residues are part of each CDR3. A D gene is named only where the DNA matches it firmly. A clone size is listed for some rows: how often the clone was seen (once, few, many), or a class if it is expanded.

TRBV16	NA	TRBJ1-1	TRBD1	CASSQGQGSSEAFF	TGTGCCAGCAGCCAGGGACAGGGGAGTAGTGAAGCTTTCTTT
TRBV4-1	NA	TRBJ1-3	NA	CASSLGGQTGNTIYF	TGCGCCAGCAGCCTAGGTGGACAGACTGGAAACACCATATATTTT
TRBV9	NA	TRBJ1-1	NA	CASSLSPKTAEAFF	TGTGCCAGCAGCCTCTCTCCCAAGACAGCTGAAGCTTTCTTT
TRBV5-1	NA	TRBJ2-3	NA	CASSLAGAADTQYF	TGCGCCAGCAGCTTGGCCGGGGCTGCCGATACGCAGTATTTT
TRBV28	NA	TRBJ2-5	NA	CASNEWRGEAQYF	TGTGCCAGCAACGAATGGAGGGGTGAGGCCCAGTACTTC
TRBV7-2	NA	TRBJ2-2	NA	CASSPLSLGPYTGELFF	TGTGCCAGCAGCCCCCTATCCCTAGGGCCCTACACCGGGGAGCTGTTTTTT
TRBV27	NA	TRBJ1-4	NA	CASRGLEATNEKLFF	TGTGCCAGCAGGGGCCTGGAAGCAACTAATGAAAAACTGTTTTTT
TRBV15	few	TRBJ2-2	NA	CATSRAGTHNTGELFF	TGTGCCACCAGCAGAGCCGGGACCCACAACACCGGGGAGCTGTTTTTT
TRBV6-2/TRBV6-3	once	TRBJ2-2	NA	CASSYSDTRNTGELFF	TGTGCCAGCAGTTACTCGGATACACGGAACACCGGGGAGCTGTTTTTT
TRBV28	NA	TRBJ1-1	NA	CASSLYVMNTEAFF	TGTGCCAGCAGTTTATACGTAATGAACACTGAAGCTTTCTTT
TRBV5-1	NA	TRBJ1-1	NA	CASRERGMTPMNTEAFF	TGCGCCAGCAGAGAACGCGGAATGACCCCCATGAACACTGAAGCTTTCTTT
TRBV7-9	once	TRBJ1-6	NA	CASSFELRNSPLHF	TGTGCCAGCAGCTTCGAGCTGCGTAATTCACCCCTCCACTTT
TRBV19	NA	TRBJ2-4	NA	CASSGLGAKNIQYF	TGTGCCAGTAGCGGACTGGGAGCCAAAAACATTCAGTACTTC
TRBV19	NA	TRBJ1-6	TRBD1	CASSDRQGDSPLHF	TGTGCCAGTAGTGACCGACAGGGGGATTCACCCCTCCACTTT
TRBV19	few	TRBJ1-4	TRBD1	CASSDDRGHREKLFF	TGTGCCAGTAGCGATGACAGGGGGCATCGGGAAAAACTGTTTTTT
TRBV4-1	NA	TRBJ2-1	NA	CASSYGPSEQFF	TGCGCCAGCAGCTACGGGCCGAGTGAGCAGTTCTTC
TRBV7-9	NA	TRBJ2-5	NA	CASSLGNREWETQYF	TGTGCCAGCAGCTTAGGGAACAGGGAGTGGGAGACCCAGTACTTC
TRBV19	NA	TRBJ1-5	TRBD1	CASSRQGPQPQHF	TGTGCCAGTAGTAGACAGGGCCCTCAGCCCCAGCATTTT
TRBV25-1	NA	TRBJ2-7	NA	CASSDRSYEQYF	TGTGCCAGCTCCGACAGATCCTACGAGCAGTACTTC
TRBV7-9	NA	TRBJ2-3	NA	CASSKTYSTDTQYF	TGTGCCAGCAGCAAGACTTATAGCACAGATACGCAGTATTTT
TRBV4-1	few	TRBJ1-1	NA	CASSQVDIAITEAFF	TGCGCCAGCAGCCAAGTCGATATCGCGATCACTGAAGCTTTCTTT
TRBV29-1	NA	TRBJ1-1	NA	CSVEGEHTEAFF	TGCAGCGTTGAAGGGGAGCACACTGAAGCTTTCTTT
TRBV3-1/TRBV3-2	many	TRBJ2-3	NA	CASSQDEGTDTQYF	TGTGCCAGCAGCCAAGATGAGGGCACAGATACGCAGTATTTT
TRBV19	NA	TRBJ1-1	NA	CASSAGNTEAFF	TGTGCCAGTAGTGCAGGGAACACTGAAGCTTTCTTT
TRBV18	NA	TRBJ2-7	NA	CASSSTSYEQYF	TGTGCCAGCTCATCGACCTCCTACGAGCAGTACTTC
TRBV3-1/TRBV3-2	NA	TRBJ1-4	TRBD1	CASSQEDRAREKLFF	TGTGCCAGCAGCCAAGAGGACAGGGCGCGAGAAAAACTGTTTTTT
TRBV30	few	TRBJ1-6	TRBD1	CAWSTGQGPSPLHF	TGTGCCTGGAGCACTGGACAGGGACCTTCACCCCTCCACTTT
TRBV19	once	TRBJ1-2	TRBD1	CASSVQGAGGYTF	TGTGCCAGTAGTGTACAGGGGGCAGGTGGCTACACCTTC
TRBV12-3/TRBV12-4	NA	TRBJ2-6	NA	CASNPRGANVLTF	TGTGCCAGCAATCCCCGGGGGGCCAACGTCCTGACTTTC
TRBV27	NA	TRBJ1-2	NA	CASSSSETPLEGYTF	TGTGCCAGCAGTTCGTCAGAGACCCCCCTGGAAGGCTACACCTTC
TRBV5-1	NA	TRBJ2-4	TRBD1	CASSPPQGDIQYF	TGCGCCAGCAGCCCGCCCCAGGGGGACATTCAGTACTTC
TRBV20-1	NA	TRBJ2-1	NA	CSAPYNEQFF	TGCAGTGCTCCGTACAATGAGCAGTTCTTC
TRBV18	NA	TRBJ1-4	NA	CASSPGGAGEKLFF	TGTGCCAGCTCACCGGGGGGGGCAGGCGAAAAACTGTTTTTT
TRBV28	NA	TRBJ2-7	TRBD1	CASTLDRGIDEQYF	TGTGCCAGCACCCTGGACAGGGGGATCGACGAGCAGTACTTC
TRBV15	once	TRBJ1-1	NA	CATSKGPGTEAFF	TGTGCCACCAGCAAGGGGCCCGGGACTGAAGCTTTCTTT
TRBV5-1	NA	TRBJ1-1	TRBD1	CASSPDRGGTEAFF	TGCGCCAGCAGCCCGGACAGGGGTGGTACTGAAGCTTTCTTT
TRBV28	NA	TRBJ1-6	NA	CASRIGNANNSPLHF	TGTGCCAGCAGGATTGGAAACGCTAATAATTCACCCCTCCACTTT